The rows below give T cell receptor beta chains drawn from one sample of a study of T-cell memory formation after mild COVID-19. MiXCR was run by TCRdb on the 5' RACE reads, yielding one entry per CDR3 protein. The sample comprises approximately 410,000 distinct CDR3 sequences, 23% of which are singletons, and under 15% rests with the top ten. The source material was PBMCs or a T cell subset sorted from them (not recorded which). The receptors were gathered from an adult woman who had mild COVID-19 (a few samples of this study predate the infection). Cell type and time point are not known. Both conserved end residues are part of each CDR3. Fields, in order: V gene, J gene, D gene, clone size, CDR3 protein, CDR3 DNA. D genes are given only for firm matches. Part of the rows lack a size; the others show once, few, many or a class for expanded clones.

V gene: TRBV6-1
J gene: TRBJ1-2
D gene: NA
clone size: few
CDR3 protein: CASSEKRLAANYGYTF
CDR3 DNA: TGTGCCAGCAGTGAAAAAAGGCTGGCGGCTAACTATGGCTACACCTTC

V gene: TRBV7-2
J gene: TRBJ1-5
D gene: NA
clone size: NA
CDR3 protein: CASKRESNQPQHF
CDR3 DNA: TGTGCCAGCAAAAGGGAGAGCAATCAGCCCCAGCATTTT

V gene: TRBV20-1
J gene: TRBJ2-3
D gene: TRBD2
clone size: few
CDR3 protein: CSARDGTSGEADTQYF
CDR3 DNA: TGCAGTGCTAGAGATGGGACTAGCGGGGAGGCAGATACGCAGTATTTT

V gene: TRBV18
J gene: TRBJ2-1
D gene: TRBD2
clone size: NA
CDR3 protein: CASSPTGLAGGNEQFF
CDR3 DNA: TGTGCCAGCTCACCAACGGGACTAGCGGGGGGAAATGAGCAGTTCTTC

V gene: TRBV4-3
J gene: TRBJ2-1
D gene: NA
clone size: few
CDR3 protein: CASSQVPGLNNEQFF
CDR3 DNA: TGCGCCAGCAGCCAAGTCCCTGGCCTGAACAATGAGCAGTTCTTC

V gene: TRBV12-3/TRBV12-4
J gene: TRBJ2-1
D gene: TRBD2
clone size: few
CDR3 protein: CASSLSWGGNEQFF
CDR3 DNA: TGTGCCAGCAGTTTATCCTGGGGGGGGAATGAGCAGTTCTTC

V gene: TRBV5-1
J gene: TRBJ1-1
D gene: TRBD1
clone size: NA
CDR3 protein: CASSLAPGQGFRDTEAFF
CDR3 DNA: TGCGCCAGCAGCTTGGCTCCGGGACAGGGTTTTCGAGACACTGAAGCTTTCTTT

V gene: TRBV5-1
J gene: TRBJ1-1
D gene: TRBD1
clone size: few
CDR3 protein: CASSPRQGVNFEAFF
CDR3 DNA: TGCGCCAGCAGCCCAAGACAGGGAGTAAACTTTGAAGCTTTCTTT

V gene: TRBV27
J gene: TRBJ2-3
D gene: NA
clone size: NA
CDR3 protein: CASAAGRSTDTQYF
CDR3 DNA: TGTGCCAGCGCGGCGGGACGGAGCACAGATACGCAGTATTTT

V gene: TRBV20-1
J gene: TRBJ2-1
D gene: TRBD2
clone size: NA
CDR3 protein: CSALLPGTSGGYNEQFF
CDR3 DNA: TGCAGTGCTCTCCTACCCGGGACTAGCGGGGGGTACAATGAGCAGTTCTTC

V gene: TRBV6-2/TRBV6-3
J gene: TRBJ2-7
D gene: NA
clone size: few
CDR3 protein: CASRHHGGDEQYF
CDR3 DNA: TGTGCCAGCAGACACCATGGGGGAGACGAGCAGTACTTC